The 9 T cell receptor beta chains presented below share a single source sample, sequenced in a study of T cells after yellow fever vaccination (dated by TCRdb to the late 2010s). Library method: 5' RACE. Sequenced using an Illumina HiSeq 2500. TCRdb trimmed the raw reads at Q25, called clones with MiXCR and kept productive beta chains. Identical CDR3 proteins give one entry, which carries the most common genes and DNA. The sample contains about 580,000 distinct CDR3 sequences, 17% of them found a single time. Approximately 15% of the sample comes from the top ten. Per the publication, the treatment or condition label means: live attenuated yellow fever vaccine strain. The material sequenced was PBMCs, taken 5 days after the first yellow fever vaccination. Receptor source: a man aged 18 to 30 who received the YFV17D yellow fever vaccine.

The chain has TRBV7-9 and TRBJ2-3; D gene ambiguous. Germline CDR1 reads SEHNR; CDR2 reads FQNEAQ (reference sequence). Trimming removed 4 bases at V and 6 bases at J, with 8 bases between. This CDR3 is 12 amino acids long. CDR3 DNA: TGTGCCAGCAGCTCAACGTACGATACGCAGTATTTT. Translating gives CASSSTYDTQYF. The full variable domain, in which reference TRBV7-9 and TRBJ2-3 provide the parts outside the CDR3, is DTGVSQNPRHKITKRGQNVTFRCDPISEHNRLYWYRQTLGQGPEFLTYFQNEAQLEKSRLLSDRFSAERPKGSFSTLEIQRTEQGDSAMYLCASSSTYDTQYFGPGTRLTVL.

This clonotype came up a few times. J is TRBJ2-5 and V is TRBV2; 8 bases map to TRBD2. The V and J ends lost 4 bases and 5 bases, in that order; junction bases with no gene match: 12. The CDR3 has 16 amino acids. CDR1 and CDR2 from the germline V gene are SNHLY and FYNNEI. CDR3: CASSVTGGPDVETQYF. Written as DNA, the CDR3 is TGTGCCAGCAGTGTAACGGGGGGGCCCGATGTTGAGACCCAGTACTTC. The full variable domain, in which reference TRBV2 and TRBJ2-5 provide the parts outside the CDR3, is EPEVTQTPSHQVTQMGQEVILRCVPISNHLYFYWYRQILGQKVEFLVSFYNNEISEKSEIFDDQFSVERPDGSNFTLKIRSTKLEDSAMYFCASSVTGGPDVETQYFGPGTRLLVL.

In this sample, this clonotype turned up a few times. The rearrangement links TRBV7-2 to TRBJ1-2; D is ambiguous. With 5 bases removed from V and 3 bases from J, the gap between germline ends came to 10 bases. This CDR3 region has 13 residues. CDR1 is SGHTA, CDR2 FQGNSA, per germline. The CDR3 loop reads CASSPVSDYGYTF. CDR3 DNA: TGTGCCAGCAGCCCAGTTAGTGACTATGGCTACACCTTC.

V and J are TRBV5-1 and TRBJ2-1; 7 bases match TRBD2. The germline V gene encodes CDR1 SGHRS and CDR2 YFSETQ. With 7 bases clipped from V and 5 bases from J, the junction kept 18 bases outside the gene matches. The CDR3 covers 17 residues. Here the CDR3 reads CASRLGYRAGVNNEQFF. The CDR3, as DNA: TGCGCCAGCCGATTAGGGTATCGGGCGGGGGTAAACAATGAGCAGTTCTTC.

This sequence joins TRBV5-6 and TRBJ1-5; D not certain. V was cut by 2 bases and J by 11 bases, with 14 bases left in between. The CDR3 totals 13 residues. Germline assignment: CDR1 SGHDT and CDR2 YYEEEE. In DNA, the CDR3 is TGTGCCAGCAGCTTCGGACGGGGAACGACCCAGCATTTT. This gives the protein CASSFGRGTTQHF.

The chain joins TRBV7-2 to TRBJ1-1; no clear D. The CDR3 covers 13 residues. Germline V lookup: CDR1 SGHTA, CDR2 FQGNSA. The V gene lost 3 bases and the J gene lost 5 bases, with 10 bases spanning the gap. This CDR3 reads CASSLSQATEAFF. Here the CDR3 DNA reads TGTGCCAGCAGCTTGAGTCAGGCAACTGAAGCTTTCTTT.

The chain is built from TRBV20-1 and TRBJ1-4; 9 bases match TRBD1. After removal of 3 bases from V and 8 bases from J, the junction contained 7 bases not matched to a gene. This CDR3 region has 14 residues. Looked up from germline, CDR1 is DFQATT and CDR2 is SNEGSKA (reference sequence). CDR3 coding DNA: TGCAGTGCTAGGGACAGGGGCCAGGGGGAAAAACTGTTTTTT. This codes for CSARDRGQGEKLFF.

This clonotype was detected many times. This chain joins TRBV7-2 and TRBJ2-3; 8 bases are a match to TRBD2. The germline CDR1 and CDR2 sequences are SGHTA and FQGNSA. V was pared by 4 bases and J by 3 bases, with 6 bases of the junction left unmatched. The CDR3 loop spans 15 amino acids. Written as DNA, the CDR3 is TGTGCCAGCAGCTCGCGCGGGGGGTCGACAGATACGCAGTATTTT. It yields the protein CASSSRGGSTDTQYF.

The gene calls are TRBV7-9 and TRBJ1-5; D call uncertain. The length of the CDR3 is 13 residues. Germline V CDR1 and CDR2: SEHNR, FQNEAQ (reference sequence). V lost 4 bases and J 8 bases, leaving 12 bases between the germline ends. The CDR3 sequence is CASSSWAAEPQHF. The CDR3 DNA sequence: TGTGCCAGCAGCTCCTGGGCCGCGGAGCCCCAGCATTTT.